Listed below are T cell receptor beta chains from one sample, sequenced in a study of T cell repertoires in ileal Crohn's disease. TCRdb's copy holds only in-frame clones and misses some; the assay was immunoSEQ multiplex PCR. The sample lists around 7,400 clones; 70% to 85% were seen once. Sequencing was carried out using ileal tissue. The receptors shown here come from an adult with Crohn's disease. Each CDR3 is given without its conserved first and last residue. Each record gives: CDR3 protein, V gene, D gene. A D gene is named only where the DNA matches it firmly.

CDR3: SVEDRGEQY
V: TRBV29-1
D: TRBD1

CDR3: ASSSPGETKY
V: TRBV7-9
D: .

CDR3: ASSFGQGVANEQF
V: TRBV5-4
D: TRBD1

CDR3: ASSQQGARTEAF
V: TRBV5-4
D: TRBD1

CDR3: ATARDSAEADTQY
V: TRBV10-3
D: .

CDR3: ASSVLAGYTGELF
V: TRBV5-6
D: TRBD2

CDR3: ASRPTLAGKETQY
V: TRBV7-6
D: TRBD2

CDR3: ATSGQNSGANVLT
V: TRBV15
D: .

CDR3: ASSVQGVNTEAF
V: TRBV2
D: .

CDR3: ASSPGGSYEQY
V: TRBV18
D: .

CDR3: ASSYTTGPEAF
V: TRBV6-5
D: TRBD1

CDR3: ASSSVYEQY
V: TRBV5-6
D: .

CDR3: SVATSGSAVDTQY
V: TRBV29-1
D: TRBD2

CDR3: ASRSGLAGSYEQY
V: TRBV27
D: TRBD2

CDR3: ASRRDRSSYEQY
V: TRBV6-5
D: TRBD1

CDR3: SVVLGTGDYNEQF
V: TRBV29-1
D: TRBD1

CDR3: ASSRTVNTEAF
V: TRBV18
D: .

CDR3: ASSFRMASGSTDTQY
V: TRBV5-1
D: TRBD2

CDR3: SVGVDGNYGYT
V: TRBV29-1
D: .

CDR3: ASSERQGSNSPLH
V: TRBV2
D: TRBD1

CDR3: ASSLLAGAGGELF
V: TRBV5-6
D: TRBD2

CDR3: ASSDSTSGSNEQF
V: TRBV6-4
D: TRBD2